The sequence of this T cell receptor beta chain was determined in a study of metastatic and nonmetastatic thyroid tumors. Note on this clone: Sequence at one end of the junction differs from germline and may be a read error.

All patients were treatment-naive before thyroid surgery. TCRdb re-processed the PCR reads through MiXCR. The sample carries about 64,000 clones, about 3.8% recorded once. The sequenced material came from blood. The sequence was obtained from a female donor with papillary thyroid cancer or a benign thyroid nodule (not recorded which). Some clones in this sample may be carry-over from other donors' samples.

CDR3 sequence reads: CASSLVTWQPHHF. CDR3 DNA sequence: TGTGCCAGCAGTCTCGTGACTTGGCAGCCCCATCATTTT. V gene TRBV27 combines with J gene TRBJ1-5; no firm D call. The CDR3 runs 13 residues. Germline-derived CDR1 and CDR2 are MNHEY and SMNVEV (reference sequence).